Listed below are T cell receptor beta chains from one sample, sequenced in a study of T cells after yellow fever vaccination. One entry per CDR3 protein, called by TCRdb with MiXCR from the 5' RACE reads. The sample includes about 170,000 distinct CDR3 sequences, roughly 9.6% seen only once; the top ten take 35% to 45%. The input for sequencing was CD8+ T cells sorted from PBMCs, taken 15 days after the yellow fever booster vaccination. The source is a man aged 18 to 29 who received the YFV17D yellow fever vaccine. Each CDR3 is given without its conserved first and last residue. The D gene is left open where the match is weak.

D: NA
V: TRBV4-1
CDR3: ASSPSALGTPNYGYT

D: NA
V: TRBV19
CDR3: ASSIWAPATNEKLF

D: TRBD1
V: TRBV10-3
CDR3: ANRQGSGTDTQY

D: NA
V: TRBV11-1
CDR3: ASSSYSHVNTEAF

D: NA
V: TRBV27
CDR3: ASSLSPNYGYT

D: TRBD1
V: TRBV7-9
CDR3: ASSTSGGPGANVLT

D: NA
V: TRBV7-6
CDR3: ASSDGHGYEQY

D: NA
V: TRBV2
CDR3: ASSVWGRNNEQF

D: NA
V: TRBV7-9
CDR3: ASSFSPGAEVYNEQF

D: NA
V: TRBV18
CDR3: ASSPPGGIGEKLF

D: NA
V: TRBV5-1
CDR3: ASSGGVQGNTEAF

D: NA
V: TRBV6-6
CDR3: ASTELGELF

D: NA
V: TRBV9
CDR3: ASRRGTSSGNTIY

D: TRBD1
V: TRBV6-2/TRBV6-3
CDR3: ASSGQGPRQY

D: TRBD2
V: TRBV12-3/TRBV12-4
CDR3: ASSDPGTSGGAGSYNEQF

D: TRBD1
V: TRBV9
CDR3: ASSGDSLNEKLF

D: TRBD2
V: TRBV7-6
CDR3: ASSLASGSGITDTQY

D: NA
V: TRBV6-4
CDR3: ASSRGGVTDTQH

D: TRBD2
V: TRBV29-1
CDR3: SVEAGGRETQY

D: NA
V: TRBV7-9
CDR3: ASSSGHYNQPQH

D: NA
V: TRBV12-3/TRBV12-4
CDR3: ASSFGGYGYT

D: TRBD1
V: TRBV7-9
CDR3: ASSLSSGTGINGGYT

D: TRBD1
V: TRBV6-2/TRBV6-3
CDR3: ASSYSTGGVEQF

D: NA
V: TRBV19
CDR3: ASSTLTGMSNQPQH

D: TRBD2
V: TRBV6-5
CDR3: ASGGGLHEQY

D: NA
V: TRBV6-2/TRBV6-3
CDR3: ASSYPTGGYT

D: NA
V: TRBV21-1
CDR3: ASSKVHLGETQY

D: TRBD1
V: TRBV11-2
CDR3: ASRGTGGTTGNEQF

D: NA
V: TRBV12-3/TRBV12-4
CDR3: ARDEGPDPPMVPGSQAF

D: TRBD2
V: TRBV3-1
CDR3: ASSHTSGEHQETQY

D: NA
V: TRBV11-1
CDR3: ASSFGELALTDTQY

D: NA
V: TRBV4-1
CDR3: ASSQEAEQGYEQY

D: NA
V: TRBV24-1
CDR3: ATSDPYRGGEYEQY

D: NA
V: TRBV7-9
CDR3: ASSFPGSNYGYT

D: NA
V: TRBV6-5
CDR3: ASSIAGGEETQY

D: NA
V: TRBV2
CDR3: ASGPPGGNT

D: NA
V: TRBV7-2
CDR3: ASSSFNSADPSYEQY

D: NA
V: TRBV4-1
CDR3: ASSLSLVGEAF

D: TRBD2
V: TRBV20-1
CDR3: STSAELLSGGSSYNEQF

D: TRBD1
V: TRBV7-9
CDR3: ASSLGGQGAGQPQH

D: TRBD2
V: TRBV27
CDR3: ASSHGLAGAPVTYEQY

D: NA
V: TRBV4-1
CDR3: ASTTEGDNEQF

D: NA
V: TRBV11-2
CDR3: ASSLSGSNEQF

D: NA
V: TRBV7-9
CDR3: ASSSAGAEGEKLF

D: NA
V: TRBV29-1
CDR3: SADPAF

D: TRBD1
V: TRBV12-3/TRBV12-4
CDR3: ASSFQDRGRETQY